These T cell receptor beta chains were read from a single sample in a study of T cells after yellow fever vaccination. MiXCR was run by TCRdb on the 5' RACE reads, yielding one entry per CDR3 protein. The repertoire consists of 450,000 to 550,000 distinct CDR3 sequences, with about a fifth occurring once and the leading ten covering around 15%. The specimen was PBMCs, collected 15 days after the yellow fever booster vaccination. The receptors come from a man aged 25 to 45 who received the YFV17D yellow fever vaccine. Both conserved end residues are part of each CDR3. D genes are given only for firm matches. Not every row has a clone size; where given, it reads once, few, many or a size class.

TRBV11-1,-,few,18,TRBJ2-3,TGTGCCAGCAGCTCCTCCGTCGGGACACAAGTGGGGACAGATACGCAGTATTTT,CASSSSVGTQVGTDTQYF
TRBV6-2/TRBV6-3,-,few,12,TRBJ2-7,TGTGCCAGCGAAGGGGGGAGCTACGAGCAGTACTTC,CASEGGSYEQYF
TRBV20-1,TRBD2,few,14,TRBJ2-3,TGCAGTGCTCTACTAGCGGGAGTTACAGATACGCAGTATTTT,CSALLAGVTDTQYF
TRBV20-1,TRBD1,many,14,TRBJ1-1,TGCAGTGCCATTCCGGGGGCAGGGGGAACTGAAGCTTTCTTT,CSAIPGAGGTEAFF
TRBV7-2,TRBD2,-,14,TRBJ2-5,TGTGCCAGCAGCTACGTAGCGGGAGATGAGACCCAGTACTTC,CASSYVAGDETQYF
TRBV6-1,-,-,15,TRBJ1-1,TGTGCCAGCAGGGTCCAGGCCTGGGGGAACACTGAAGCTTTCTTT,CASRVQAWGNTEAFF
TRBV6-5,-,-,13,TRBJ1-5,TGTGCCAGCAGTTACAAGACGGAACAGCCCCAGCATTTT,CASSYKTEQPQHF
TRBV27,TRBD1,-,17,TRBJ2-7,TGTGCCAGCAGCTCGCCCCCGGGACAGGGGCCAAATTACGATCAGTACTTC,CASSSPPGQGPNYDQYF
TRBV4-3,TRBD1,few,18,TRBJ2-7,TGCGCCAGCAGCCAAGAATCCCCGCGGGCAGGGGGAACCTACGAGCAGTACTTC,CASSQESPRAGGTYEQYF
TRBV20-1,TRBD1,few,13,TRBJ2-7,TGCAGTGCTGCGGACAGGATTTCCTACGAGCAGTACTTC,CSAADRISYEQYF
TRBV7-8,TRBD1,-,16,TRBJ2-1,TGTGCCAGCAGCCCGATCGGACAGGGAGCCTACAATGAGCAGTTCTTC,CASSPIGQGAYNEQFF
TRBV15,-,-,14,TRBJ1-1,TGTGCCACCATCTCGTCTGGCCATGCCACTGAAGCTTTCTTT,CATISSGHATEAFF
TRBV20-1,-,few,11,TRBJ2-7,TGCAGTGCCCCCAGGCTCGACGAGCAGTACTTC,CSAPRLDEQYF
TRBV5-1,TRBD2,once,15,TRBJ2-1,TGCGCCAGCAGCTTGGCTTTAGCGGGAGCAAGTGTCAAGTTCTTC,CASSLALAGASVKFF
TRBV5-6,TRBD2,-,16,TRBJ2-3,TGTGCCAGCAGCGTGGTGAGGACTAGCGGGACGGGTACGCAGTATTTT,CASSVVRTSGTGTQYF
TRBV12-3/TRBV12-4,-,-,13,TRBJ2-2,TGTGCCAGCAGCCCGCCGGGACCCGGGGAGCTGTTTTTT,CASSPPGPGELFF
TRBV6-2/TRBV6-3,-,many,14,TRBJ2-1,TGTGCCAGCAGCAATCAGCCGGACTACAATGAGCAGTTCTTC,CASSNQPDYNEQFF
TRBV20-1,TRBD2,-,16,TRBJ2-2,TGCAGTGCTAGAGATTCGATAGCGGGAGGCATCGGGGAGCTGTTTTTT,CSARDSIAGGIGELFF
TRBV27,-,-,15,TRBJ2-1,TGTGCCACCGCCCTGGGGGGCCTTTCCTACAATGAGCAGTTCTTC,CATALGGLSYNEQFF
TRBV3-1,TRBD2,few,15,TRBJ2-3,TGTGCCAGCAGAGTTAGCGGGAGTGTCTCAGATACGCAGTATTTT,CASRVSGSVSDTQYF
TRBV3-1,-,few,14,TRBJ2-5,TGTGCCAGCAGCCAAGGGCGGCTCCAAGAGACCCAGTACTTC,CASSQGRLQETQYF
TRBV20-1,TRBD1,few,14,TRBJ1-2,TGCAGTGCTAGCCCGGGACAGGCTAACTATGGCTACACCTTC,CSASPGQANYGYTF
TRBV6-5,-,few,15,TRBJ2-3,TGTGCCAGCAGTTACTATACGGGGGGCGGAGATACGCAGTATTTT,CASSYYTGGGDTQYF
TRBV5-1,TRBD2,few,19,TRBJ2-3,TGCGCCAGCAGCCGAGCATCACTAGCGGGAGAGTTGATAGCAGATACGCAGTATTTT,CASSRASLAGELIADTQYF
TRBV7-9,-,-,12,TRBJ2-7,TGTGCCAGCAGCTCCCCGTCCGGAGAGCAGTACTTC,CASSSPSGEQYF
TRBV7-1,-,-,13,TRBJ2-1,TGTGCCAGCAGCTCGACTAAAGGGAATGAGCAGTTCTTC,CASSSTKGNEQFF
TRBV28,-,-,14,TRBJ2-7,TGTGCCAGCAGTTTACAACAATACGGGTACGAGCAGTACTTC,CASSLQQYGYEQYF
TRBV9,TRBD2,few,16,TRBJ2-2,TGTGCCAGCAGCGATTATGGGGCGGGAGAGACCGGGGAGCTGTTTTTT,CASSDYGAGETGELFF
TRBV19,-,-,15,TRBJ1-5,TGTGCCAGTAGTGACTCAGGGGATAGCAATCAGCCCCAGCATTTT,CASSDSGDSNQPQHF
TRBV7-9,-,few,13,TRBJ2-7,TGTGCCAGCAGCTTCCAGGCGGACTACGAGCAGTACTTC,CASSFQADYEQYF
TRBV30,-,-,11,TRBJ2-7,TGTGCCTGGAGTGAGGGGCCGAAATTTAACTTC,CAWSEGPKFNF
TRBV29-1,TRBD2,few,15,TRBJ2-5,TGCAGCGTGTTACTAGCGGGAGGGCCGGTGGAGACCCAGTACTTC,CSVLLAGGPVETQYF
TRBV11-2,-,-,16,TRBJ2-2,TGTGCCAGCAGCCGGAGGGGGGAAACGGCGCATCGGGAGCTGTTTTTT,CASSRRGETAHRELFF
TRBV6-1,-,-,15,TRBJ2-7,TGTGCCAGCAGCGATCCGGGCCGAAATGCTTACGAGCAGTACTTC,CASSDPGRNAYEQYF
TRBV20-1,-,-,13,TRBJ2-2,TGCAGTGCTACGCAAGGAAACACCGGGGAGCTGTTTTTT,CSATQGNTGELFF
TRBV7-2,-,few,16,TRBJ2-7,TGTGCCAGCAGCTTAGAGAATACGGGATCGAATTTCGAGCAGTACTTC,CASSLENTGSNFEQYF
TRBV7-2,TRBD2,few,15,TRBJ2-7,TGTGCCAGCAGCTTAGTAATAGCGGGAGCCTACGAGCAGTACTTC,CASSLVIAGAYEQYF
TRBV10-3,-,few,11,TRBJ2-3,TGTGCCACCGCCCCGGAGGATACGCAGTATTTT,CATAPEDTQYF
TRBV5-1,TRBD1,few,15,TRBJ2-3,TGCGCCAGCGGACGGACAGGGAAGGTCACAGATACGCAGTATTTT,CASGRTGKVTDTQYF
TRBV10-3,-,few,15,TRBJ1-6,TGTGCCATCAGTGGATCCGGGCAAGGGCACTCACCCCTCCACTTT,CAISGSGQGHSPLHF
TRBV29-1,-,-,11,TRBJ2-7,TGCAGCGTTGGGGGTACCTACGAGCAGTACTTC,CSVGGTYEQYF
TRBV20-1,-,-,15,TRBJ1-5,TGCAGTGCTAGAGAGGCAGGGACGAGCAATCAGCCCCAGCATTTT,CSAREAGTSNQPQHF
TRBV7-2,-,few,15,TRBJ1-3,TGTGCCAGCGAGGTGGGGCCCGTCTCTGGAAACACCATATATTTT,CASEVGPVSGNTIYF
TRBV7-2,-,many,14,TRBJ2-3,TGTGCCAGCAGCAGAGGACTTAGCACAGATACGCAGTATTTT,CASSRGLSTDTQYF
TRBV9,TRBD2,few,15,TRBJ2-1,TGTGCCAGCAGCGACACTAGCGGGAGTCGGGGTGAGCAGTTCTTC,CASSDTSGSRGEQFF